Below are 29 T cell receptor beta chains sequenced from a single sample in a study of T cell repertoires in cytomegalovirus infection. TCRdb re-called the reads with MiXCR, one entry per CDR3 protein. The sample consists of about 500,000 distinct CDR3 sequences, roughly a third of them appearing once. The antigens these receptors bind are not known. Sequenced here: cultured PBMCs, sampled from culture after CMV antigen stimulation. These receptors originate from a human donor in good health (CMV status not recorded). Some clones in this sample may be carry-over from other donors' samples.

This clonotype showed up just a few times. This chain links TRBV7-8 with TRBJ1-4; no clear D gene. Looked up from germline, CDR1 is SGHVS and CDR2 is FQNEAQ. This CDR3 has 15 residues. V lost 2 bases and J 6 bases, leaving 13 bases between the germline ends. CDR3 bases: TGTGCCAGCAGCTTAAAACGCCCCAGCGATGAAAAACTGTTTTTT. Amino acids: CASSLKRPSDEKLFF.

Many counts were recorded for this clonotype. CDR3 region: CASSRGPFSGELFF. DNA of the CDR3: TGTGCCAGCAGCCGTGGGCCCTTCTCTGGGGAGCTGTTTTTT. V and J are TRBV12-3 or TRBV12-4 and TRBJ2-2; D remains ambiguous. The CDR3 length is 14 residues. Trimming left V 6 bases short and J 8 bases short, with 16 bases between.

This clonotype occurred a few times. The chain carries TRBV7-9 and TRBJ2-7, with TRBD1 matching 11 bases. Germline CDR1 SEHNR, CDR2 FQNEAQ (reference sequence). V gave up 6 bases and J gave up 3 bases; unmatched junction bases: 7. CDR3 size: 15 residues. The CDR3 region is CASSKGQGEFYEQYF. CDR3 coding DNA: TGTGCCAGCAGTAAGGGACAGGGGGAATTCTACGAGCAGTACTTC.

The V call is TRBV6-6, the J call TRBJ1-5; TRBD1 aligns across 10 bases. The V gene end was trimmed by 5 bases and the J gene end by 9 bases; junction bases not matched to a gene: 7. Per germline, CDR1 MNHNY and CDR2 SVGAGI (reference sequence). The CDR3 contains 14 residues. CDR3 in DNA: TGTGCCAGCAGTCTACTGACAGGGGGCTGGCCCCAGCATTTT. Its protein is CASSLLTGGWPQHF.

This chain joins TRBV20-1 and TRBJ2-1, with D hard to call. Germline V gene data show CDR1 as DFQATT and CDR2 as SNEGSKA (reference sequence). The CDR3 totals 13 residues. V was pared by 0 bases and J by 9 bases, with 12 bases between. The CDR3 DNA reads TGCAGTGCTAGAGACTACAAAACCCCTGAGCAGTTCTTC. Amino acid sequence: CSARDYKTPEQFF.

The table lists this clonotype with a few counts. J is TRBJ2-3 and V is TRBV5-1, with 10 bases that match TRBD1. The length of the CDR3 is 15 residues. The germline gives CDR1 SGHRS, CDR2 YFSETQ. The trim removed 0 bases at V and 6 bases at J, leaving 4 bases unmatched. For the CDR3, the DNA is TGCGCCAGCAGCTTGGGACAGGGGGCAATGGATACGCAGTATTTT. Amino acid sequence: CASSLGQGAMDTQYF.

This clonotype has at least ten counts. The V and J genes are TRBV7-8 and TRBJ1-4; no clear D. The CDR3 consists of 16 residues. V was clipped by 2 bases and J by 0 bases, with 10 bases between them. CDR1 is SGHVS, CDR2 FQNEAQ, per germline. The DNA for the CDR3 is TGTGCCAGCAGCTTATATCGAGACGCAACTAATGAAAAACTGTTTTTT. It codes for CASSLYRDATNEKLFF.

The gene calls are TRBV12-3 or TRBV12-4 and TRBJ1-4; 7 bases map to TRBD1. Trimming removed 6 bases from V and 13 bases from J; junction bases left unmatched: 11. The CDR3 has 13 amino acids. The CDR3: CASSPNTGTVLFF. DNA for the CDR3: TGTGCCAGCAGCCCAAACACCGGGACAGTACTGTTTTTT.

This clonotype turned up a few times. This chain connects TRBV28 to TRBJ1-1, with 8 bases that match TRBD1. The CDR3 length is 15 residues. Germline loops: CDR1 MDHEN, CDR2 SYDVKM. V lost 6 bases and J lost 1; bases outside the gene matches: 7. The CDR3 DNA reads TGTGCCAGCAGCGGCACGGACAGGGCGAACACTGAAGCTTTCTTT. It translates to CASSGTDRANTEAFF.

There are a few counts of this clonotype. The rearrangement links TRBV12-3 or TRBV12-4 to TRBJ2-3, with 12 positions matching TRBD2. The CDR3 spans 17 residues. The V segment lost 1 base and the J segment 5 bases; nucleotides outside the gene matches: 7. CDR3 DNA sequence: TGTGCCAGCAGTTTAGTGCTAGCGGGAGGGCCGGGAGATACGCAGTATTTT. Translation gives CASSLVLAGGPGDTQYF.

V and J are TRBV12-3 or TRBV12-4 and TRBJ2-3; 11 bases map to TRBD2. The CDR3 runs to 13 residues. The V and J ends lost 8 bases and 3 bases, in that order; junction bases with no gene match: 1. The CDR3 DNA sequence: TGTGCCAGCTGGACTAGCGGGACAGATACGCAGTATTTT. It encodes CASWTSGTDTQYF.

This clonotype was detected only a few times. The gene calls are TRBV20-1 and TRBJ2-7, with 9 bases aligning to TRBD2. V trimming: 2 bases; J trimming: 3 bases; junction bases outside the gene matches: 5. The germline V gene has CDR1 DFQATT and CDR2 SNEGSKA (reference sequence). This CDR3 contains 14 residues. The CDR3 sequence is CSARSAGGGYEQYF. CDR3 sequence (DNA): TGCAGTGCTAGATCGGCGGGAGGGGGCTACGAGCAGTACTTC.

The chain recombines TRBV11-2 with TRBJ2-3; TRBD2 aligns across 9 bases. The length of the CDR3 is 16 residues. The ends lost 6 bases at V and 7 bases at J; junction bases unmatched: 14. Germline assignment: CDR1 SGHAT and CDR2 FQNNGV. CDR3 coding DNA: TGTGCCAGCAGGGCCCTTCTAGCGGGGAGCGGGAATACGCAGTATTTT. Translation: CASRALLAGSGNTQYF.

The chain joins TRBV7-9 to TRBJ2-3; 10 bases match TRBD2. Germline CDR1 is SEHNR and CDR2 is FQNEAQ (reference sequence). The V gene end was trimmed by 2 bases and the J gene end by 5 bases; junction bases not matched to a gene: 4. The length of the CDR3 is 15 residues. The CDR3 nucleotides read TGTGCCAGCAGCTTATCTAGCGGGAGTGTAGATACGCAGTATTTT. Translated, it gives CASSLSSGSVDTQYF. Full variable domain (rest looked up from reference TRBV7-9 and TRBJ2-3): DTGVSQNPRHKITKRGQNVTFRCDPISEHNRLYWYRQTLGQGPEFLTYFQNEAQLEKSRLLSDRFSAERPKGSFSTLEIQRTEQGDSAMYLCASSLSSGSVDTQYFGPGTRLTVL.

The rearrangement links TRBV2 to TRBJ1-1; a possible D gene is TRBD1 (5 bases). V gave up 8 bases and J gave up 3 bases, with 19 bases separating them. CDR1 and CDR2 from the germline V gene are SNHLY and FYNNEI. The CDR3 runs to 15 residues. CDR3 sequence: CASFRRELGDTEAFF. The CDR3 nucleotides are TGTGCCAGCTTTAGAAGGGAACTGGGGGACACTGAAGCTTTCTTT.

DNA for the CDR3: TGTGCCACCAGCAGAGAGGGGGGTAGTACGCAGTATTTT. Its translation is CATSREGGSTQYF. The chain has TRBV15 and TRBJ2-3; possible D gene TRBD2, 6 bases. The CDR3 has 13 amino acids. The V gene's germline CDR1 is LNHNV and CDR2 YYDKDF (reference sequence). V dropped 0 bases and J dropped 8 bases, with 9 bases sitting between them.

The rearrangement links TRBV6-5 to TRBJ2-1; unclear D gene. V lost 8 bases to trimming and J lost 2 bases, with 10 bases between them. Germline V gives CDR1 MNHEY, CDR2 SVGAGI. The CDR3 totals 13 residues. CDR3 nucleotide sequence: TGTGCCAGCCCCCCCCCCCCCTACAATGAGCAGTTCTTC. Encoded protein: CASPPPPYNEQFF.

This clonotype turned up a few times. The CDR3 loop is CASSRPRGTGELFF. In DNA form, the CDR3 reads TGTGCCAGCAGCCGGCCTCGTGGCACCGGGGAGCTGTTTTTT. The chain couples TRBV7-2 to TRBJ2-2; D call uncertain. Germline CDR1 SGHTA, CDR2 FQGNSA. V was shortened by 5 bases and J by 4 bases, with 11 bases between the two germline ends. The CDR3 runs 14 residues.

There are a few counts of this clonotype. Compared with germline, one end of the junction differs, possibly owing to a read error. The chain has TRBV7-2 and TRBJ2-4, with a tentative D call TRBD1 (5 bases). The germline CDR1 and CDR2 sequences are SGHTA and FQGNSA. There are 13 residues in the CDR3. In DNA form, the CDR3 reads TGTGCCAGCAGCCTACCAGGACACCCAAAGTGTGAGTTC. This gives the protein CASSLPGHPKCEF.

There are a few counts of this clonotype. The chain uses TRBV6-1 and TRBJ2-7, with TRBD1 matching over 8 bases. CDR1 is MNHNS and CDR2 is SASEGT in the germline V gene. This CDR3 has 14 amino acids. V shed 5 bases, J shed 7 bases, and the junction held 10 bases outside the gene matches. CDR3 nucleotide sequence: TGTGCCAGCAGTCCGACAGGGGCCTCAGGAGAGCAGTACTTC. Its protein is CASSPTGASGEQYF.

The chain joins TRBV7-2 to TRBJ1-4; D unresolved. CDR3 length: 14 residues. Germline lookup yields CDR1 SGHTA and CDR2 FQGNSA. The V gene lost 1 base and the J gene lost 2 bases, with 5 bases spanning the gap. The CDR3 spells CASSLGVTNEKLFF. The CDR3 DNA reads as TGTGCCAGCAGCTTAGGGGTTACTAATGAAAAACTGTTTTTT.

The chain joins TRBV29-1 to TRBJ1-2; D is unresolved. V was trimmed by 0 bases and J by 8 bases, leaving 13 bases between them. This CDR3 spans 13 amino acids. Germline V CDR1 and CDR2: SQVTM, ANQGSEA. Written as DNA, the CDR3 is TGCAGCGTTGAAGAGGGGAATGGTTGGGGCTACACCTTC. Translating it yields CSVEEGNGWGYTF.

This clonotype occurred many times. The rearrangement uses TRBV7-2 and TRBJ2-3, with 8 bases identical to TRBD2. CDR1 and CDR2 from the germline V gene are SGHTA and FQGNSA. V trimming: 10 bases; J trimming: 1 base; junction bases outside the gene matches: 4. The CDR3 extends over 13 amino acids. Here the CDR3 reads CATGGERTDTQYF. The CDR3 coding sequence is TGTGCCACCGGGGGGGAGCGCACAGATACGCAGTATTTT.

The chain has TRBV4-3 and TRBJ1-5, with a possible D match to TRBD1 (6 bases). Trimming cost V 1 base and J 5 bases, with 12 bases left between them. Looked up from germline, CDR1 is LGHNA and CDR2 is YSLEER. The CDR3 runs 15 residues. DNA of the CDR3: TGCGCCAGCAGCCAAGCTCGGACAGTTTATCAGCCCCAGCATTTT. Translated: CASSQARTVYQPQHF.

This clonotype was seen just once. The DNA of the CDR3 is TGTGCCAGTAGTACAGGGGCTGCACCTGGAAACACCATATATTTT. Protein sequence: CASSTGAAPGNTIYF. The chain uses TRBV19 and TRBJ1-3; perhaps TRBD1 as D (6 bases). CDR1 LNHDA and CDR2 SQIVND come from the germline V gene (reference sequence). The V end was cut by 4 bases, the J end by 2 bases, with 12 bases between. The CDR3 length is 15 residues.

This clonotype was counted between two and nine times. The CDR3, as DNA: TGTGCCAGCAGTGAAAATATAGCCGGCGTTCAGCCCCAGCATTTT. It is translated as CASSENIAGVQPQHF. The V call is TRBV6-1, the J call TRBJ1-5; D gene ambiguous. Germline values: CDR1 MNHNS, CDR2 SASEGT. The CDR3 covers 15 residues. V gave up 2 bases and J gave up 6 bases, with 14 bases separating them.

This clonotype was seen repeatedly, ten times or more. DNA for the CDR3: TGTGCCAGCAGTTTAGTTGGTAGCGGGATCGGCGAGCAGTTCTTC. It codes for CASSLVGSGIGEQFF. This chain uses TRBV12-3 or TRBV12-4 with TRBJ2-1; 8 nucleotides match TRBD2. The CDR3 has 15 amino acids. V shed 1 base and J 10 bases; nucleotides not matched to a gene: 9.

In its sample, this clonotype was seen a few times. CDR3 nucleotides: TGTGCCAGCAGCACCGGGCCCCCAAGAGAGACCCAGTACTTC. This sequence encodes CASSTGPPRETQYF. The chain combines TRBV7-6 with TRBJ2-5; unclear D gene. The CDR3 length is 14 residues. Germline V CDR1 and CDR2: SGHVS, FNYEAQ. Trimming left V 5 bases short and J 4 bases short, with 14 bases between.

This clonotype was detected once. The chain employs TRBV5-1 and TRBJ2-3; 10 nucleotides align to TRBD2. The CDR3 loop spans 15 amino acids. Germline loops: CDR1 SGHRS, CDR2 YFSETQ. The ends lost 6 bases at V and 1 base at J; junction bases unmatched: 5. CDR3 nucleotides: TGCGCCAGCAACTCCCTAGCGGGGGGCACAGATACGCAGTATTTT. Its translation is CASNSLAGGTDTQYF.